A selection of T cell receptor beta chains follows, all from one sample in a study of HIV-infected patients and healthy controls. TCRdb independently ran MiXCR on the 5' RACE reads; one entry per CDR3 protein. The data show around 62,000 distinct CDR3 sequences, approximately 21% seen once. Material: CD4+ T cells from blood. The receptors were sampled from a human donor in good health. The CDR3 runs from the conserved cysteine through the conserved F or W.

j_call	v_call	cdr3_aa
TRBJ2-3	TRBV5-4	CASSPLQGSTDTQYF
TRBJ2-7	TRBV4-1	CASSRGQGNSYEQYF
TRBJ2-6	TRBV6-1	CAGGEAGANVLTF
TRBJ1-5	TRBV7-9	CASSLVRQGGQPQHF
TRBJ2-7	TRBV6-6	CASSYSTPTNYEQYF
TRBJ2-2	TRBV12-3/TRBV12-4	CASSLDKVLGQNTGELFF
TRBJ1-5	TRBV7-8	CASSLLSAGNQPQHF
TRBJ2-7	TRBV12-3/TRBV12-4	CASGRALEGFF
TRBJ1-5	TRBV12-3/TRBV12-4	CASSFEGAVSNQPQHF
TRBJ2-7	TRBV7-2	CASSLGGARRGEQYF
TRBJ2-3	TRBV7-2	CASSPSPGLAGGPRDTQYF
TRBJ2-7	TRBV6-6	CASSEPGQGDYEQYF
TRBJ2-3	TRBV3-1	CASSQDPATEEYF
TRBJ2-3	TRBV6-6	CASSYTSGTDTQYF
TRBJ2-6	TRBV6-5	CASRGQSSGANVLTF
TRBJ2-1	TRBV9	CASSVVVPSSYNEQFF
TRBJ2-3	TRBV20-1	CSASQLGSSTDTQYF
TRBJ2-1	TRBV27	CASSLSFVLRPSNLYNEQFF
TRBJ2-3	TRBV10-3	CAISGRGASGSATDTQYF
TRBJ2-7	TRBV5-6	CASRFGRTGSSYEQYF
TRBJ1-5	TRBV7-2	CASSLQGASNQPQHF
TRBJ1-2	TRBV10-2	CASGTDPTALYGYTF
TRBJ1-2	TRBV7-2	CASSPGHQRQGYYGYTF
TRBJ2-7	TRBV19	CASSKNRGAYEQYF
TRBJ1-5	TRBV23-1	CASSQSSGTLDCNQPQHF
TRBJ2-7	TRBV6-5	CASSYGHSYEQYF
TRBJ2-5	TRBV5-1	CASSLTGGQETQYF